This T cell receptor (beta chain) is drawn from a study of T cell responses to AZD1222 COVID-19 vaccine. Germline lookup yields CDR1 SGHRS and CDR2 YFSETQ. CDR3 length equals 15 residues. The ends lost 3 bases at V and 5 bases at J; junction bases unmatched: 4. Clones were sequenced by immunoSEQ multiplex PCR, and TCRdb holds only the in-frame ones, with some missing. The sample has about 150,000 clones; more than 85% are singletons. The chain combines TRBV5-1 with TRBJ1-4; 10 bases line up with TRBD1. The starting material was peripheral blood, obtained on day 0 of AZD1222 vaccination. The clonotype originates from an adult in good health. For the CDR3, the DNA is TGCGCCAGCAGCTCGGGGACAGGGGCGAATGAAAAACTGTTTTTT. This encodes CASSSGTGANEKLFF. The full variable domain, rest sourced from reference TRBV5-1 and TRBJ1-4, is KAGVTQTPRYLIKTRGQQVTLSCSPISGHRSVSWYQQTPGQGLQFLFEYFSETQRNKGNFPGRFSGRQFSNSRSEMNVSTLELGDSALYLCASSSGTGANEKLFFGSGTQLSVL.